This is a list of T cell receptor beta chains from one sample in a study of blood T cell repertoires in COVID-19. The method was immunoSEQ multiplex PCR; TCRdb's version includes in-frame clones alone and lacks a portion of them. This table has around 100,000 clones, around four fifths appearing once. Sample: peripheral blood. These receptor sequences come from a man aged 45 to 65 with active or convalescent COVID-19. Each CDR3 is given with its conserved first and last residue. A D gene is named only where the DNA matches it firmly. Rows give clone size only sometimes, using once, few, many, or a class for an expanded clone.

v_gene: TRBV7-9; j_gene: TRBJ2-3; abundance: .; d_gene: TRBD1; CDR3aa: CASSLGRGGASDTQYF; CDR3nt: TGTGCCAGCAGCTTAGGTCGAGGGGGCGCGTCAGATACGCAGTATTTT
v_gene: TRBV2; j_gene: TRBJ2-6; abundance: few; d_gene: .; CDR3aa: CASSASRQRVSGANVLTF; CDR3nt: TGTGCCAGCAGTGCCTCCCGGCAGCGTGTGTCTGGGGCCAACGTCCTGACTTTC
v_gene: TRBV7-2; j_gene: TRBJ2-2; abundance: .; d_gene: TRBD2; CDR3aa: CASPKGGGRDTGELFF; CDR3nt: TGTGCCAGCCCCAAGGGAGGCGGGAGGGACACCGGGGAGCTGTTTTTT
v_gene: TRBV5-1; j_gene: TRBJ2-1; abundance: once; d_gene: .; CDR3aa: CASSLGVSFEQFF; CDR3nt: TGCGCCAGCAGCTTAGGGGTGTCTTTTGAGCAGTTCTTC
v_gene: TRBV5-4; j_gene: TRBJ1-6; abundance: once; d_gene: .; CDR3aa: CASSLAGRVNSPLHF; CDR3nt: TGTGCCAGCAGCTTGGCCGGCAGGGTTAATTCACCCCTCCACTTT
v_gene: TRBV2; j_gene: TRBJ2-3; abundance: .; d_gene: TRBD2; CDR3aa: CAGGRDTDTQYF; CDR3nt: TGTGCCGGGGGGAGGGACACAGATACGCAGTATTTT
v_gene: TRBV19; j_gene: TRBJ1-3; abundance: .; d_gene: .; CDR3aa: CASTPQTGGNTIYF; CDR3nt: TGTGCCAGTACCCCACAGACAGGCGGAAACACCATATATTTT
v_gene: TRBV27; j_gene: TRBJ2-7; abundance: .; d_gene: .; CDR3aa: CASSHNYEQYF; CDR3nt: TGTGCCAGCAGTCACAACTACGAGCAGTACTTC
v_gene: TRBV11-3; j_gene: TRBJ1-4; abundance: .; d_gene: .; CDR3aa: CASSFSSNEKLFF; CDR3nt: TGTGCCAGCAGCTTTTCGTCCAATGAAAAACTGTTTTTT
v_gene: TRBV5-6; j_gene: TRBJ1-4; abundance: .; d_gene: .; CDR3aa: CASSVLATNEKLFF; CDR3nt: TGTGCCAGCAGCGTACTTGCAACTAATGAAAAACTGTTTTTT
v_gene: TRBV12-3/TRBV12-4; j_gene: TRBJ1-1; abundance: once; d_gene: TRBD1; CDR3aa: CASSDRDSEAFF; CDR3nt: TGTGCCAGCAGTGACAGGGACAGTGAAGCTTTCTTT
v_gene: TRBV19; j_gene: TRBJ1-5; abundance: few; d_gene: .; CDR3aa: CASSPQASNQPQHF; CDR3nt: TGTGCCAGTAGTCCTCAGGCTAGCAATCAGCCCCAGCATTTT
v_gene: TRBV19; j_gene: TRBJ2-1; abundance: once; d_gene: TRBD2; CDR3aa: CASSTWTSGSWDEQFF; CDR3nt: TGTGCCAGTAGTACTTGGACTAGCGGGAGTTGGGATGAGCAGTTCTTC
v_gene: TRBV28; j_gene: TRBJ1-4; abundance: .; d_gene: TRBD1; CDR3aa: CASSPTGVIDEKLFF; CDR3nt: TGTGCCAGCAGTCCGACAGGGGTGATCGATGAAAAACTGTTTTTT
v_gene: TRBV30; j_gene: TRBJ1-5; abundance: .; d_gene: .; CDR3aa: CAWSVMRDQPQHF; CDR3nt: TGTGCCTGGAGTGTAATGCGGGATCAGCCCCAGCATTTT
v_gene: TRBV5-1; j_gene: TRBJ2-1; abundance: medium-sized; d_gene: TRBD1; CDR3aa: CASSQRDRGYNEQFF; CDR3nt: TGCGCCAGCAGCCAGAGAGACAGGGGGTACAATGAGCAGTTCTTC
v_gene: TRBV7-3; j_gene: TRBJ2-1; abundance: .; d_gene: TRBD2; CDR3aa: CASSFIATSDTSSYNEQFF; CDR3nt: TGTGCCAGCAGCTTTATAGCGACTAGCGACACCAGCTCCTACAATGAGCAGTTCTTC
v_gene: TRBV6-5; j_gene: TRBJ1-2; abundance: .; d_gene: .; CDR3aa: CASSYGGVGYGYTF; CDR3nt: TGTGCCAGCAGTTACGGGGGCGTAGGCTATGGCTACACCTTC
v_gene: TRBV6-6; j_gene: TRBJ2-7; abundance: .; d_gene: .; CDR3aa: CASSQGRDEQYF; CDR3nt: TGTGCCAGCAGCCAAGGGCGGGACGAGCAGTACTTC
v_gene: TRBV7-9; j_gene: TRBJ2-1; abundance: .; d_gene: .; CDR3aa: CASSLAGGYNEQFF; CDR3nt: TGTGCCAGCAGCTTAGCTGGCGGATACAATGAGCAGTTCTTC
v_gene: TRBV2; j_gene: TRBJ2-1; abundance: .; d_gene: .; CDR3aa: CASDSYNEQFF; CDR3nt: TGTGCCAGCGACAGCTACAATGAGCAGTTCTTC
v_gene: TRBV19; j_gene: TRBJ2-6; abundance: .; d_gene: TRBD1; CDR3aa: CASKAYGTGTGANVLTF; CDR3nt: TGTGCCAGTAAGGCCTATGGGACAGGTACTGGGGCCAACGTCCTGACTTTC
v_gene: TRBV11-3; j_gene: TRBJ1-6; abundance: .; d_gene: .; CDR3aa: CASSFRISSYNSPLHF; CDR3nt: TGTGCCAGCAGCTTCAGGATCTCCTCCTATAATTCACCCCTCCACTTT
v_gene: TRBV25-1; j_gene: TRBJ2-1; abundance: .; d_gene: TRBD2; CDR3aa: CASSEVVAGASYNEQFF; CDR3nt: TGTGCCAGCAGTGAAGTTGTAGCGGGAGCTAGCTACAATGAGCAGTTCTTC
v_gene: TRBV4-1; j_gene: TRBJ1-2; abundance: .; d_gene: TRBD1; CDR3aa: CASSQDTGQGYYGYTF; CDR3nt: TGCGCCAGCAGCCAAGACACGGGACAGGGGTACTATGGCTACACCTTC
v_gene: TRBV18; j_gene: TRBJ1-2; abundance: .; d_gene: .; CDR3aa: CASSPEGLHGYTF; CDR3nt: TGTGCCAGCTCACCTGAGGGTTTGCATGGCTACACCTTC
v_gene: TRBV11-3; j_gene: TRBJ1-5; abundance: .; d_gene: .; CDR3aa: CASSFSVSQPQHF; CDR3nt: TGTGCCAGCAGCTTTTCTGTGAGTCAGCCCCAGCATTTT
v_gene: TRBV5-5; j_gene: TRBJ1-1; abundance: .; d_gene: .; CDR3aa: CASSFQVHLNTEAFF; CDR3nt: TGTGCCAGCAGCTTCCAAGTTCACTTGAACACTGAAGCTTTCTTT
v_gene: TRBV11-2; j_gene: TRBJ1-6; abundance: .; d_gene: .; CDR3aa: CASSYGTRDSPLHF; CDR3nt: TGTGCCAGCAGCTACGGGACTCGGGATTCACCCCTCCACTTT
v_gene: TRBV2; j_gene: TRBJ1-3; abundance: .; d_gene: TRBD1; CDR3aa: CASSPDGGQGSGGNTIYF; CDR3nt: TGTGCCAGCAGTCCTGATGGGGGACAGGGCTCGGGAGGAAACACCATATATTTT
v_gene: TRBV19; j_gene: TRBJ2-7; abundance: .; d_gene: .; CDR3aa: CASRDRRNEQYF; CDR3nt: TGTGCCAGTAGGGACAGAAGGAACGAGCAGTACTTC
v_gene: TRBV10-3; j_gene: TRBJ1-6; abundance: .; d_gene: TRBD1; CDR3aa: CAIRKSGTGGYNSPLHF; CDR3nt: TGTGCCATCAGAAAGTCCGGGACAGGGGGTTATAATTCACCCCTCCACTTT
v_gene: TRBV5-1; j_gene: TRBJ1-2; abundance: .; d_gene: TRBD1; CDR3aa: CASALSSGQGYGYTF; CDR3nt: TGCGCCAGCGCCCTTTCTTCGGGACAGGGTTATGGCTACACCTTC
v_gene: TRBV27; j_gene: TRBJ1-1; abundance: once; d_gene: .; CDR3aa: CASSRGGWDTEAFF; CDR3nt: TGTGCCAGCAGTAGGGGGGGCTGGGACACTGAAGCTTTCTTT
v_gene: TRBV27; j_gene: TRBJ1-1; abundance: few; d_gene: .; CDR3aa: CASRRRRQVLSEAFF; CDR3nt: TGTGCCAGCAGACGCCGGCGACAGGTTCTATCTGAAGCTTTCTTT
v_gene: TRBV9; j_gene: TRBJ1-2; abundance: .; d_gene: TRBD1; CDR3aa: CASSVGQGNNYGYTF; CDR3nt: TGTGCCAGCAGCGTAGGACAGGGAAATAACTATGGCTACACCTTC
v_gene: TRBV5-1; j_gene: TRBJ1-2; abundance: once; d_gene: TRBD1; CDR3aa: CASSLRGRQGANYGYTF; CDR3nt: TGCGCCAGCAGCTTGAGAGGGCGACAGGGGGCTAACTATGGCTACACCTTC
v_gene: TRBV5-1; j_gene: TRBJ2-5; abundance: .; d_gene: TRBD1; CDR3aa: CASRGTGLQETQYF; CDR3nt: TGCGCCAGCCGAGGGACAGGGCTCCAAGAGACCCAGTACTTC
v_gene: TRBV11-3; j_gene: TRBJ2-7; abundance: .; d_gene: TRBD2; CDR3aa: CASSLGTSGTYEQYF; CDR3nt: TGTGCCAGCAGCTTAGGGACTAGCGGTACCTACGAGCAGTACTTC
v_gene: TRBV12-5; j_gene: TRBJ1-4; abundance: few; d_gene: TRBD1; CDR3aa: CASGLATGGGEKLFF; CDR3nt: TGTGCTAGTGGTTTGGCGACAGGGGGCGGTGAAAAACTGTTTTTT
v_gene: TRBV10-1; j_gene: TRBJ2-7; abundance: .; d_gene: TRBD2; CDR3aa: CASSDIREREVPYEQYF; CDR3nt: TGCGCCAGCAGTGATATTCGGGAGCGGGAGGTCCCCTACGAGCAGTACTTC
v_gene: TRBV7-9; j_gene: TRBJ1-1; abundance: .; d_gene: .; CDR3aa: CASSYQRMGEAFF; CDR3nt: TGTGCCAGCAGCTACCAGCGGATGGGTGAAGCTTTCTTT
v_gene: TRBV3-1/TRBV3-2; j_gene: TRBJ2-3; abundance: .; d_gene: TRBD1; CDR3aa: CASTTWDSSDTQYF; CDR3nt: TGTGCCAGCACCACCTGGGACAGTTCAGATACGCAGTATTTT
v_gene: TRBV19; j_gene: TRBJ2-7; abundance: few; d_gene: TRBD1; CDR3aa: CASADPGGRGSNYEQYF; CDR3nt: TGTGCCAGTGCCGACCCAGGGGGCAGGGGCTCTAACTACGAGCAGTACTTC
v_gene: TRBV7-9; j_gene: TRBJ2-7; abundance: .; d_gene: TRBD1; CDR3aa: CASSLGQGRQYF; CDR3nt: TGTGCCAGCAGCTTAGGACAGGGGAGGCAGTACTTC
v_gene: TRBV18; j_gene: TRBJ2-7; abundance: .; d_gene: TRBD1; CDR3aa: CASSEGQGAGEQYF; CDR3nt: TGTGCCAGCTCAGAAGGACAGGGGGCGGGGGAGCAGTACTTC
v_gene: TRBV5-1; j_gene: TRBJ2-3; abundance: .; d_gene: .; CDR3aa: CASSSSGLQTDTQYF; CDR3nt: TGCGCCAGCAGCTCGTCGGGACTTCAGACTGATACGCAGTATTTT
v_gene: TRBV6-5; j_gene: TRBJ2-3; abundance: .; d_gene: .; CDR3aa: CASSYGWGANTDTQYF; CDR3nt: TGTGCCAGCAGTTACGGGTGGGGAGCGAACACAGATACGCAGTATTTT
v_gene: TRBV5-1; j_gene: TRBJ1-3; abundance: .; d_gene: TRBD1; CDR3aa: CASSLDRPGNTIYF; CDR3nt: TGCGCCAGCAGCCTGGACAGGCCTGGAAACACCATATATTTT
v_gene: TRBV12-3/TRBV12-4; j_gene: TRBJ1-2; abundance: .; d_gene: .; CDR3aa: CASSPGLGYTF; CDR3nt: TGTGCCAGCAGTCCGGGACTGGGCTACACCTTC
v_gene: TRBV7-3; j_gene: TRBJ2-1; abundance: .; d_gene: TRBD2; CDR3aa: CASSERLAGVSEQFF; CDR3nt: TGTGCCAGCAGCGAACGACTAGCGGGAGTATCCGAGCAGTTCTTC